The next 18 T cell receptor beta chains were all read from a single sample in a study of cytomegalovirus exposure and HLA in healthy donors. This PCR relied on a set of 60 Vbeta primers and 13 Jbeta primers. Profiling relied on immunoSEQ multiplex PCR, and the TCRdb table lists in-frame clones only, not all of them. The sample records 150,000 to 180,000 clones, about four fifths being singletons. The sequencing input was PBMCs. Receptors originate from a man between 18 and 29 years old in good health and CMV-seronegative.

The J gene is TRBJ2-3, the V gene TRBV7-2; D is perhaps TRBD2 (6 bases). CDR3 length: 17 amino acids. Germline lookup yields CDR1 SGHTA and CDR2 FQGNSA. V was pared by 1 base and J by 0 bases, with 14 bases between. Here the CDR3 reads CASSLGAGRGSTDTQYF. The CDR3 DNA reads TGTGCCAGCAGCTTAGGGGCGGGGCGGGGTAGCACAGATACGCAGTATTTT.

The V call is TRBV7-2, the J call TRBJ2-2; D ambiguous. The CDR3 loop spans 14 amino acids. Trimming cost V 4 bases and J 1 base, with 7 bases left between them. Germline values: CDR1 SGHTA, CDR2 FQGNSA. The DNA of the CDR3 is TGTGCCAGCAGCTCAACTTGGAACACCGGGGAGCTGTTTTTT. It encodes CASSSTWNTGELFF.

This chain connects TRBV11-2 to TRBJ2-7; 8 positions agree with TRBD2. The V and J ends lost 1 base and 6 bases, in that order; junction bases with no gene match: 8. The CDR3 loop spans 15 amino acids. Germline lookup yields CDR1 SGHAT and CDR2 FQNNGV. The CDR3 sequence is CASSLASGGPLEQYF. For the CDR3, the DNA is TGTGCCAGCAGCTTAGCGAGCGGGGGCCCTCTCGAGCAGTACTTC. Together with reference TRBV11-2 and TRBJ2-7, the CDR3 gives the full variable domain: EAGVAQSPRYKIIEKRQSVAFWCNPISGHATLYWYQQILGQGPKLLIQFQNNGVVDDSQLPKDRFSAERLKGVDSTLKIQPAKLEDSAVYLCASSLASGGPLEQYFGPGTRLTVT.

CDR3 nucleotide sequence: TGTGCCAGCAGCGTAGATAGCAGAAACATTCAGTACTTC. It is translated as CASSVDSRNIQYF. V and J are TRBV9 and TRBJ2-4; D is unresolved. V was cut by 0 bases and J by 6 bases, with 7 bases left in between. Looked up from germline, CDR1 is SGDLS and CDR2 is YYNGEE. The CDR3 extends over 13 amino acids.

About this clone: One junction end does not reproduce the germline sequence, and a read error may be involved. The chain couples TRBV7-9 to TRBJ1-2; tentatively, D is TRBD1 (5 bases). Looked up from germline, CDR1 is SEHNR and CDR2 is FQNEAQ (reference sequence). CDR3 length: 18 residues. CDR3 protein: CSSSSLAGQSWLNYGYTF. CDR3 bases: TGTTCCAGCAGCTCCTTGGCAGGGCAAAGTTGGTTGAACTATGGCTACACCTTC.

V is TRBV27 and J is TRBJ1-1, with 11 bases lining up with TRBD1. The CDR3 spans 15 residues. V trimming: 7 bases; J trimming: 4 bases; junction bases outside the gene matches: 8. The germline CDR1 and CDR2 sequences are MNHEY and SMNVEV (reference sequence). CDR3: CASMVWDRGSTEAFF. In DNA form, the CDR3 reads TGTGCCAGCATGGTTTGGGACAGGGGGTCCACTGAAGCTTTCTTT.

V is TRBV6-6 and J is TRBJ1-6; D is unresolved. V was clipped by 4 bases and J by 7 bases, with 5 bases between them. Germline V gives CDR1 MNHNY, CDR2 SVGAGI (reference sequence). The CDR3 is made up of 12 amino acids. In DNA form, the CDR3 reads TGTGCCAGCAGTTCAGGAAATTCACCCCTCCACTTT. Protein product: CASSSGNSPLHF.

This sequence joins TRBV9 and TRBJ1-2; 8 bases line up with TRBD1. Germline loops: CDR1 SGDLS, CDR2 YYNGEE. The CDR3 loop spans 13 amino acids. Trimming cost V 0 bases and J 8 bases; bases outside gene matches: 3. This chain's CDR3 is CASSVGAGGGYTF. In nucleotides, the CDR3 is TGTGCCAGCAGCGTAGGGGCAGGGGGCGGCTACACCTTC. Full variable domain (outside the CDR3, taken from reference TRBV9 and TRBJ1-2): DSGVTQTPKHLITATGQRVTLRCSPRSGDLSVYWYQQSLDQGLQFLIQYYNGEERAKGNILERFSAQQFPDLHSELNLSSLELGDSALYFCASSVGAGGGYTFGSGTRLTVV.

This clone was counted between two and nine times. The chain couples TRBV5-8 to TRBJ2-2; D not resolved. The CDR3 contains 14 residues. V was pared by 0 bases and J by 2 bases, with 5 bases between. Looked up from germline, CDR1 is SGHTS and CDR2 is YDEGEE. In nucleotides, the CDR3 is TGTGCCAGCAGCTTGGTCCCAAACACCGGGGAGCTGTTTTTT. Amino acids: CASSLVPNTGELFF.

The chain is built from TRBV6-4 and TRBJ1-2; the D is unclear. V lost 0 bases, J lost 7 bases, and 9 bases lay in between. The V gene's germline CDR1 is MRHNA and CDR2 SNTAGT. The CDR3 loop spans 13 amino acids. The CDR3 coding sequence is TGTGCCAGCAGTGACTCCTCACGGGGTGGCTACACCTTC. Encoded protein: CASSDSSRGGYTF.

The J gene is TRBJ1-1, the V gene TRBV2, with TRBD1 identical over 7 bases. CDR3 length equals 13 residues. Germline lookup yields CDR1 SNHLY and CDR2 FYNNEI. The V and J ends lost 6 bases and 5 bases, in that order; junction bases with no gene match: 6. CDR3: CASRLAGGTEAFF. CDR3 coding DNA: TGTGCCAGCAGGTTAGCAGGGGGAACTGAAGCTTTCTTT.

This sequence joins TRBV2 and TRBJ1-2; D gene ambiguous. This CDR3 contains 13 residues. V lost 3 bases, J lost 2 bases, and 7 bases lay in between. Germline CDR1 and CDR2: SNHLY and FYNNEI. This chain's CDR3 is CASSESLNYGYTF. DNA of the CDR3: TGTGCCAGCAGTGAGTCCCTGAACTATGGCTACACCTTC.

About this clone itself: Because it lacks the conserved phenylalanine or tryptophan at the end, this CDR3 is likely a read error. The DNA for the CDR3 is TGTGCCAGCTCACCACCGGACTCCCACGCCTACGAGCAGTACCTC. This translates into CASSPPDSHAYEQYL. V gene TRBV18 combines with J gene TRBJ2-7; TRBD2 might be the D (5 bases). Germline CDR1 is KGHSH and CDR2 is LQKENI. This CDR3 has 15 amino acids. V gave up 0 bases and J gave up 2 bases, with 11 bases separating them.

This sequence joins TRBV11-3 and TRBJ1-1, with 10 nucleotides matching TRBD1. The CDR3 extends over 15 amino acids. Germline loops: CDR1 SGHNT, CDR2 YENEEA. V was pared by 5 bases and J by 5 bases, with 8 bases of the junction left unmatched. CDR3 protein: CASSPAGTGVTEAFF. DNA for the CDR3: TGTGCCAGCAGCCCCGCCGGGACAGGGGTTACTGAAGCTTTCTTT.

The chain recombines TRBV7-8 with TRBJ1-4; 8 bases agree with TRBD1. Trimming took 4 bases from V and 6 from J; bases not matched to a gene: 7. The CDR3 length is 15 residues. Germline V gene lookup returns CDR1 SGHVS and CDR2 FQNEAQ. The CDR3 loop is CASSSYGQGYEKLFF. The CDR3 DNA is TGTGCCAGCAGCTCATATGGACAGGGTTATGAAAAACTGTTTTTT. Full variable domain (missing parts from reference TRBV7-8 and TRBJ1-4): GAGVSQSPRYKVAKRGQDVALRCDPISGHVSLFWYQQALGQGPEFLTYFQNEAQLDKSGLPSDRFFAERPEGSVSTLKIQRTQQEDSAVYLCASSSYGQGYEKLFFGSGTQLSVL.

V and J are TRBV4-1 and TRBJ1-1; TRBD1 matches at 7 bases. Trimming took 2 bases from V and 13 from J; bases not matched to a gene: 19. CDR3 length equals 16 residues. Germline V gene data show CDR1 as MGHRA and CDR2 as YSYEKL. The CDR3 sequence: CASSQSPLGQVSGGFF. The CDR3 DNA reads TGCGCCAGCAGCCAATCCCCTCTAGGACAGGTCTCCGGGGGTTTCTTT.

The chain carries TRBV7-9 and TRBJ1-1; 7 nucleotides align to TRBD1. The CDR3 loop spans 14 amino acids. Germline trimming cut 5 bases from V and 6 bases from J; bases unmatched to any gene: 9. The V gene's germline CDR1 is SEHNR and CDR2 FQNEAQ (reference sequence). CDR3 sequence: CASSPRQGSPEAFF. Here the CDR3 DNA reads TGTGCCAGCAGCCCTCGACAGGGTTCGCCTGAAGCTTTCTTT.

V gene TRBV2 combines with J gene TRBJ1-4; 8 bases align to TRBD1. CDR1 SNHLY and CDR2 FYNNEI come from the germline V gene. This CDR3 is 14 amino acids long. Trimming removed 11 bases from V and 5 bases from J; junction bases left unmatched: 10. The CDR3 DNA reads TGTGCCGGGGCCAGACAGGGGCGGAATGAAAAACTGTTTTTT. It translates to CAGARQGRNEKLFF.